This TCR beta chain stems from a study of early T cells in non-severe SARS-CoV-2 infection. About the study: Sequenced material consisted of bulk RNA (from unsorted whole blood), and chains were unpaired. Study-level results: Matches to VDJdb favored anti-spike CD8 responses and missed private and CD4 specificities.

The V end was cut by 6 bases, the J end by 1 base, with 12 bases between. Germline V lookup: CDR1 DFQATT, CDR2 SNEGSKA (reference sequence). This CDR3 region has 14 residues. Points on this clonotype: Its antigen is unknown.

Via MiXCR, TCRdb re-called the 5' RACE reads, giving one row per CDR3 protein. This sample carries about 100,000 distinct CDR3 sequences, roughly an eighth of them seen once, and the ten largest clones take 2% to 2.5%. The sequence was collected from an adult who was a healthcare worker with PCR-confirmed SARS-CoV-2 infection or an uninfected control (not recorded which). The chain has TRBV20-1 and TRBJ2-2, with D possibly TRBD2 on 5 matching bases. The source material was whole blood. CDR3 sequence: CSAFGEKNTGELFF. The CDR3 DNA reads TGCAGTGCCTTTGGGGAGAAGAACACCGGGGAGCTGTTTTTT.